Presented here are 22 T cell receptor beta chains from one specimen sequenced in a study of CD8+CD57+ T cells in acquired aplastic anemia. For sequencing, patients were chosen who had shown expansion of CD8+CD57+ cells by flow cytometry. Genomic DNA, serving as template, underwent TCR beta VDJ and CDR3 profiling. TCRdb recomputed calls from the reads with MiXCR, one row per CDR3 protein. Of 100,000 to 150,000 distinct CDR3 sequences listed, 30% to 45% were seen once; the top ten hold approximately 2.6%. The sample comprised sorted CD4+, CD8+, or CD8+CD57+ T cells (not recorded which) from PBMCs. Receptor source: a human donor with aplastic anemia.

Many counts were recorded for this clonotype. The chain joins TRBV7-9 to TRBJ1-1; D gene ambiguous. The CDR3 runs 16 residues. Germline V CDR1 and CDR2: SEHNR, FQNEAQ (reference sequence). V shed 3 bases and J shed 3 bases, with 17 bases lying between them. CDR3 in amino acids: CASSFPLTRPDTEAFF. CDR3 coding DNA: TGTGCCAGCAGCTTCCCCCTAACGAGGCCGGACACTGAAGCTTTCTTT.

V usage is TRBV10-3 and J usage is TRBJ2-6; D remains unclear. Germline assignment: CDR1 ENHRY and CDR2 SYGVKD. This CDR3 comprises 14 residues. With 3 bases removed from V and 2 bases from J, the gap between germline ends came to 5 bases. The CDR3 region is CAISDTAGANVLTF. CDR3 coding DNA: TGTGCCATCAGTGATACGGCTGGGGCCAACGTCCTGACTTTC.

In its sample, this clonotype was seen many times. The chain has TRBV3-1 and TRBJ2-5, with D perhaps TRBD2 (6 bases). Trimming stripped 0 bases from V and 2 bases from J, with 10 bases between. There are 15 residues in the CDR3. Germline CDR1 LGHDT, CDR2 YNNKEL (reference sequence). CDR3 sequence reads: CASSQEVGGQETQYF. DNA for the CDR3: TGTGCCAGCAGCCAAGAAGTGGGGGGACAAGAGACCCAGTACTTC.

There are many counts of this clonotype. This chain connects TRBV5-1 to TRBJ2-7; 10 bases fit TRBD1. The CDR3 is made up of 17 amino acids. Germline CDR1 and CDR2: SGHRS and YFSETQ. J gave up 2 bases and V 3 bases, and 11 bases lay outside the gene matches. CDR3 bases: TGCGCCAGCAGCTACAAACTCGGGACAGGGGATGCCTACGAGCAGTACTTC. It yields the protein CASSYKLGTGDAYEQYF.

This clonotype was found many times. The CDR3 region is CASSEATMGQGRIYEQYV. Written as DNA, the CDR3 is TGTGCCAGCAGTGAAGCTACGATGGGGCAGGGGAGAATTTACGAGCAGTACGTC. V and J are TRBV6-1 and TRBJ2-7; possibly TRBD1 for D (6 bases). In germline, CDR1 is MNHNS, CDR2 SASEGT. V was shortened by 0 bases and J by 4 bases, with 22 bases between the two germline ends. The length of the CDR3 is 18 residues.

This clonotype was counted ten times or more. This chain connects TRBV7-2 to TRBJ1-1, with D perhaps matching TRBD1 (5 bases). Germline V gene lookup returns CDR1 SGHTA and CDR2 FQGNSA. The CDR3 length is 15 residues. Trimming shortened V by 3 bases and J by 1 base, and 12 bases separated the two germline ends. CDR3 amino acids: CASSFTGAKNTEAFF. DNA of the CDR3: TGTGCCAGCAGCTTTACAGGAGCCAAGAACACTGAAGCTTTCTTT.

The chain carries TRBV7-6 and TRBJ1-4, with D perhaps matching TRBD1 (5 bases). The CDR3 has 15 amino acids. Trimming shortened V by 4 bases and J by 11 bases, and 20 bases separated the two germline ends. The germline V gene has CDR1 SGHVS and CDR2 FNYEAQ. This CDR3 reads CASSSGRDRGEKLFF. CDR3 nucleotides: TGTGCCAGCAGCTCAGGACGGGACCGCGGGGAGAAACTGTTTTTT. Full variable domain (outside the CDR3, taken from reference TRBV7-6 and TRBJ1-4): GAGVSQSPRYKVTKRGQDVALRCDPISGHVSLYWYRQALGQGPEFLTYFNYEAQQDKSGLPNDRFSAERPEGSISTLTIQRTEQRDSAMYRCASSSGRDRGEKLFFGSGTQLSVL.

In its sample, this clonotype was seen a few times. This may arise from a read error, as a much more abundant clone is one base away. It is likely a read error, because the conserved phenylalanine at the end of the CDR3 is missing. This chain links TRBV7-2 with TRBJ1-2; TRBD1 aligns across 7 bases. The CDR3 totals 14 residues. Germline V gives CDR1 SGHTA, CDR2 FQGNSA. The V and J ends lost 0 bases and 5 bases, in that order; junction bases with no gene match: 3. The CDR3 sequence: CASSLAGTAYGYTL. CDR3 bases: TGTGCCAGCAGCTTAGCCGGGACAGCGTATGGCTACACCCTC.

Comment on this clonotype: This may stem from a read error, because a much larger clone lies one nucleotide away. This sequence joins TRBV20-1 and TRBJ1-6, with D unclear. Germline assignment: CDR1 DFQATT and CDR2 SNEGSKA (reference sequence). There are 15 residues in the CDR3. The CDR3 nucleotides read TGCAGTACTAGAGATCTTAGGTTCCCCAATTCACCCCTCCACTTT. Its translation is CSTRDLRFPNSPLHF.

This clonotype has ten or more counts. The CDR3 bases are TGCGCCAGCAGCTTTGGTAGCGGACCTAGCACAGATACGCAGTATTTT. Translated: CASSFGSGPSTDTQYF. V gene TRBV5-1 combines with J gene TRBJ2-3; a possible D gene is TRBD2 (6 bases). V lost 2 bases and J 0 bases, leaving 13 bases between the germline ends. The V gene's germline CDR1 is SGHRS and CDR2 YFSETQ. The CDR3 consists of 16 residues.

Many counts were recorded for this clonotype. The rearrangement uses TRBV9 and TRBJ2-1, with D perhaps TRBD1 or TRBD2 (5 bases each). The germline CDR1 and CDR2 sequences are SGDLS and YYNGEE. This CDR3 comprises 15 residues. With 2 bases removed from V and 4 bases from J, the gap between germline ends came to 13 bases. The CDR3 sequence is CASSVEGKRYNEQFF. For the CDR3, the DNA is TGTGCCAGCAGCGTCGAGGGGAAACGATACAATGAGCAGTTCTTC.

This clonotype showed up many times. The chain is built from TRBV27 and TRBJ2-7, with D possibly TRBD2 on 6 matching bases. The CDR3 covers 13 residues. V gave up 8 bases and J gave up 5 bases, with 16 bases separating them. Germline-derived CDR1 and CDR2 are MNHEY and SMNVEV (reference sequence). The CDR3 loop reads CASGDGGRNEQYF. The CDR3 DNA reads as TGTGCCAGCGGGGATGGAGGGCGAAACGAGCAGTACTTC.

This chain joins TRBV6-1 and TRBJ2-2; D is uncertain. There are 13 residues in the CDR3. In germline, CDR1 is MNHNS, CDR2 SASEGT. Between the trimmed V and J ends, which lost 7 bases and 4 bases, there was a span of 10 bases. The CDR3: CASNRLSTGELFF. The CDR3 DNA reads TGTGCCAGCAACCGGTTGAGCACCGGGGAGCTGTTTTTT.

There are many counts of this clonotype. This chain connects TRBV5-8 to TRBJ1-1, with 7 bases identical to TRBD1. Per germline, CDR1 SGHTS and CDR2 YDEGEE. With V trimmed by 0 bases and J by 6 bases, 8 bases remained unmatched. This CDR3 is 15 amino acids long. CDR3 coding DNA: TGTGCCAGCAGCTTGGAGTCAGGGGGGGTTTCTGAAGCTTTCTTT. It codes for CASSLESGGVSEAFF.

The V gene is TRBV30, the J gene TRBJ1-1, with no clear D. The germline V gene has CDR1 GTSNPN and CDR2 SVGIG (reference sequence). V lost 1 base, J lost 7 bases, and 10 bases lay in between. The CDR3 runs 12 residues. CDR3 in DNA: TGTGCCTGGAGTGATCGGGCAGGTGAAGCTTTCTTT. The encoded protein is CAWSDRAGEAFF.

The chain couples TRBV25-1 to TRBJ1-1, with D possibly being TRBD1 (6 bases). CDR1 and CDR2 (germline): MGHDK, SYGVNS. The germline V and J ends were trimmed by 8 bases and 4 bases, with 14 bases remaining between them. There are 13 residues in the CDR3. The CDR3 DNA sequence: TGTGCCAGCGGAAGAGAGGGGGGCACTGAAGCTTTCTTT. Translating gives CASGREGGTEAFF.

Concerning this clonotype: A much larger clone lies one base from this, so it may be a read error. The chain recombines TRBV29-1 with TRBJ2-4; no clear D. Germline V lookup: CDR1 SQVTM, CDR2 ANQGSEA. The CDR3 extends over 15 amino acids. This chain's CDR3 is CSVAQSEVSKNIQCF. Here the CDR3 DNA reads TGCAGCGTTGCCCAGAGCGAGGTCTCCAAAAACATTCAGTGCTTC.

The chain is built from TRBV7-6 and TRBJ1-1, with D unclear. The CDR3 is made up of 13 amino acids. Germline assignment: CDR1 SGHVS and CDR2 FNYEAQ. V was clipped by 5 bases and J by 1 base, with 8 bases between them. In DNA form, the CDR3 reads TGTGCCAGCAGCCGCTTTTGGAACACTGAAGCTTTCTTT. Its translation is CASSRFWNTEAFF.

This clonotype was detected ten times or more. The rearrangement links TRBV20-1 to TRBJ2-3; 12 bases line up with TRBD2. V gave up 6 bases and J gave up 5 bases; unmatched junction bases: 6. Germline CDR1 is DFQATT and CDR2 is SNEGSKA (reference sequence). The CDR3 loop spans 14 amino acids. The CDR3 loop reads CSAQTSGGVDTQYF. The CDR3 bases are TGCAGTGCACAGACTAGCGGGGGAGTAGATACGCAGTATTTT.

This clonotype was recorded many times. The chain recombines TRBV7-2 with TRBJ2-7; 11 positions match TRBD2. Looked up from germline, CDR1 is SGHTA and CDR2 is FQGNSA. The CDR3 runs 15 residues. Germline trimming cut 1 base from V and 2 bases from J; bases unmatched to any gene: 1. The CDR3 here is CASSLVLAGAYEQYF. DNA of the CDR3: TGTGCCAGCAGCTTAGTACTAGCGGGGGCCTACGAGCAGTACTTC.

Ten or more counts support this clonotype. This chain uses TRBV9 with TRBJ2-7, with 7 bases that match TRBD1. V dropped 4 bases and J dropped 7; count of bases not matched to a gene: 14. CDR1 and CDR2 from the germline V gene are SGDLS and YYNGEE. This CDR3 region has 15 residues. The CDR3 region is CASSPKTGTVWEQYF. The DNA for the CDR3 is TGTGCCAGCAGCCCCAAGACCGGGACAGTTTGGGAGCAGTACTTC.

The count of this clonotype is one. The chain carries TRBV20-1 and TRBJ2-3; 9 bases line up with TRBD2. The length of the CDR3 is 15 residues. The J segment lost 2 bases and the V segment lost 1 base, leaving 4 bases of the junction unmatched. CDR1 and CDR2 from the germline V gene are DFQATT and SNEGSKA (reference sequence). DNA for the CDR3: TGCAGTGCTAGAGGCGCTAGCGGGATCACAGATACGCAGTATTTT. Translated, it gives CSARGASGITDTQYF.